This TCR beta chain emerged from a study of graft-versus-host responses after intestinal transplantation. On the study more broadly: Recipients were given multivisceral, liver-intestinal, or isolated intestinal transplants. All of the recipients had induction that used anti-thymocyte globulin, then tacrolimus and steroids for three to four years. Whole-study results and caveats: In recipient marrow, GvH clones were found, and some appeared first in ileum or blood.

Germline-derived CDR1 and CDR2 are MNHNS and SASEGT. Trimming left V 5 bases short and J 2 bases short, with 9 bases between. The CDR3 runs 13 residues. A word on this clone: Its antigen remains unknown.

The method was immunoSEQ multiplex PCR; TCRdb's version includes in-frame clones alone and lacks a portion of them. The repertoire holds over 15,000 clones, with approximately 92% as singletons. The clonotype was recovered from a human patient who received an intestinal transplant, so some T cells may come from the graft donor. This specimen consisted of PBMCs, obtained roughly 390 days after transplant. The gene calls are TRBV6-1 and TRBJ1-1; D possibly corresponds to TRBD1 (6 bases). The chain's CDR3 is CASSRDINTEAFF. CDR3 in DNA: TGTGCCAGCAGTCGGGACATCAACACTGAAGCTTTCTTT.